This T cell receptor (beta chain) was captured by sequencing in a study of cytomegalovirus exposure and HLA in healthy donors. Across the whole study: The early release's HLA-typed donors yielded 78 million or so unique TCRs.

CDR1 MNHEY and CDR2 SVGAGI come from the germline V gene. With V trimmed by 4 bases and J by 10 bases, 9 bases remained unmatched. This CDR3 has 14 residues. Vbeta (60) and Jbeta (13) primers were used in the PCR. The protocol was immunoSEQ multiplex PCR, while the TCRdb copy is restricted to in-frame clones and leaves out a portion. Its table records under 200,000 clones. Material: PBMCs. This clonotype was obtained from a man aged 25-45 years in good health and CMV-seronegative. This chain links TRBV6-5 with TRBJ1-4, with 7 bases lining up with TRBD1. CDR3 in DNA: TGTGCCAGCAGTTTAAGACAGGGCCATGGAAAACTGTTTTTT. It translates to CASSLRQGHGKLFF.